A single sample is the source of the 32 T cell receptor beta chains below, sequenced in a study of identical twins. Via MiXCR, TCRdb re-called the 5' RACE reads, giving one row per CDR3 protein. This table has roughly 690,000 distinct CDR3 sequences, around 6% appearing once. The specimen sequenced was naive T cells sorted from blood. The receptors stem from a man younger than 30 in good health.

This clonotype was counted a few times. The chain combines TRBV4-3 with TRBJ2-2; D might be TRBD2 (5 bases). Germline CDR1 reads LGHNA; CDR2 reads YSLEER. V lost 0 bases and J lost 7, with 6 bases in between. The CDR3 extends over 13 amino acids. CDR3 residues: CASSQEGSGELFF. The CDR3 DNA reads as TGCGCCAGCAGCCAAGAAGGGAGCGGGGAGCTGTTTTTT.

In the case of this clonotype: A much larger clone is a single base away; this may be a read error. This rearrangement joins TRBV29-1 to TRBJ2-1, with 7 bases aligning to TRBD1. Germline loops: CDR1 SQVTM, CDR2 ANQGSEA. The CDR3 loop spans 17 amino acids. The DNA for the CDR3 is TGCAGCGTTGAATCCAGGGGGACAGACTACAACTACAATGAGCATTTCTTC. It specifies CSVESRGTDYNYNEHFF.

In its sample, this clonotype was seen many times. The chain uses TRBV5-1 and TRBJ2-1; 9 bases align to TRBD1. V shed 0 bases, J shed 7 bases, and the junction held 2 bases outside the gene matches. This CDR3 is built from 14 residues. Germline values: CDR1 SGHRS, CDR2 YFSETQ. CDR3 in amino acids: CASSLGQGGNEQFF. CDR3 bases: TGCGCCAGCAGCTTGGGACAGGGGGGGAATGAGCAGTTCTTC. The whole variable domain, remainder taken from reference TRBV5-1 and TRBJ2-1, is KAGVTQTPRYLIKTRGQQVTLSCSPISGHRSVSWYQQTPGQGLQFLFEYFSETQRNKGNFPGRFSGRQFSNSRSEMNVSTLELGDSALYLCASSLGQGGNEQFFGPGTRLTVL.

The table lists this clonotype with many counts. This rearrangement joins TRBV29-1 to TRBJ2-2, with TRBD1 matching 8 bases. The V gene end was trimmed by 5 bases and the J gene end by 2 bases; junction bases not matched to a gene: 4. CDR3 length equals 14 residues. Germline V gene sequence: CDR1 SQVTM, CDR2 ANQGSEA. CDR3 residues: CSVYTGGNTGELFF. DNA for the CDR3: TGCAGCGTTTACACAGGGGGAAACACCGGGGAGCTGTTTTTT.

The chain is built from TRBV9 and TRBJ1-5, with TRBD1 matching over 12 bases. This CDR3 is 15 amino acids long. Germline V gene lookup returns CDR1 SGDLS and CDR2 YYNGEE. The junction had 5 bases not matched to a gene; V was cut back by 3 bases and J by 7 bases. The CDR3 coding sequence is TGTGCCAGCAGCGAGGGGACAGGGGGCGGCCAGCCCCAGCATTTT. Translation: CASSEGTGGGQPQHF.

This clonotype was recorded at least ten times. V usage is TRBV7-2 and J usage is TRBJ2-7; 7 bases line up with TRBD1. CDR3 length: 14 amino acids. The germline V gene encodes CDR1 SGHTA and CDR2 FQGNSA. Trimming removed 1 base from V and 3 bases from J; junction bases left unmatched: 3. In DNA form, the CDR3 reads TGTGCCAGCAGCTTAGGGGACAGTCACTACGAGCAGTACTTC. This encodes CASSLGDSHYEQYF.

In this sample, this clonotype turned up many times. The CDR3 protein is CASSLIPGKETQYF. DNA for the CDR3: TGTGCCAGCAGTTTAATTCCGGGAAAAGAGACCCAGTACTTC. The chain links TRBV12-3 or TRBV12-4 to TRBJ2-5; D is possibly TRBD2 (5 bases). V was clipped by 2 bases and J by 3 bases, with 10 bases between them. The CDR3 is made up of 14 amino acids.

This clonotype was detected ten times or more. The chain couples TRBV27 to TRBJ1-5; possibly TRBD1 for D (6 bases). CDR3 length: 14 residues. Germline CDR1 and CDR2: MNHEY and SMNVEV (reference sequence). Trimming stripped 7 bases from V and 2 bases from J, with 12 bases between. The chain's CDR3 is CASKDGGRNQPQHF. CDR3 nucleotide sequence: TGTGCCAGCAAGGACGGGGGGCGCAATCAGCCCCAGCATTTT.

The chain has TRBV7-8 and TRBJ2-5, with 7 bases lining up with TRBD1. Germline-derived CDR1 and CDR2 are SGHVS and FQNEAQ. The CDR3 extends over 13 amino acids. V shed 8 bases and J 2 bases; nucleotides not matched to a gene: 5. Written as DNA, the CDR3 is TGTGCCAGCCTTGGCAGGGGGCAAGAGACCCAGTACTTC. It yields the protein CASLGRGQETQYF.

This clonotype was counted between two and nine times. This sequence joins TRBV14 and TRBJ2-7, with D perhaps TRBD1 (6 bases). This CDR3 has 14 amino acids. Trimming pared 3 bases from V and 1 base from J, leaving 10 bases between. Germline V CDR1 and CDR2: SGHDN, FVKESK. CDR3 DNA sequence: TGTGCCAGCAGCCACCAGGGGCGTTCCTACGAGCAGTACTTC. It yields the protein CASSHQGRSYEQYF.

This clonotype was seen repeatedly, ten times or more. V is TRBV20-1 and J is TRBJ2-7; D remains ambiguous. The CDR3 consists of 13 residues. CDR1 DFQATT and CDR2 SNEGSKA come from the germline V gene (reference sequence). V gave up 1 base and J gave up 2 bases, with 9 bases separating them. The CDR3 loop reads CSARVGYPYEQYF. The CDR3 DNA reads as TGCAGTGCTAGAGTAGGCTATCCCTACGAGCAGTACTTC.

This clonotype appeared many times. The genes are TRBV12-3 or TRBV12-4 and TRBJ1-1, with no clear D. The CDR3 is 14 amino acids. Between the trimmed V and J ends, which lost 3 bases and 4 bases, there was a span of 12 bases. This chain's CDR3 is CASSFGGLGTEAFF. The CDR3, as DNA: TGTGCCAGCAGTTTCGGAGGGCTGGGCACTGAAGCTTTCTTT.

This clonotype was observed a handful of times. This chain connects TRBV6-1 to TRBJ2-3, with D unresolved. Germline V CDR1 and CDR2: MNHNS, SASEGT. The CDR3 extends over 14 amino acids. Trimming pared 5 bases from V and 3 bases from J, leaving 12 bases between. The CDR3 reads CASSQRVVTDTQYF. The CDR3 DNA is TGTGCCAGCAGTCAAAGGGTTGTTACAGATACGCAGTATTTT.

The chain recombines TRBV7-9 with TRBJ2-7; 8 bases are shared with TRBD1. V trimming: 4 bases; J trimming: 1 base; junction bases outside the gene matches: 12. The CDR3 covers 17 residues. Germline V CDR1 and CDR2: SEHNR, FQNEAQ (reference sequence). Here the CDR3 DNA reads TGTGCCAGCAGCTCCCCCCCGGGACAGGCCCTATCCTACGAGCAGTACGTC. Amino acid sequence: CASSSPPGQALSYEQYV.

In its sample, this clonotype was seen many times. This sequence joins TRBV5-1 and TRBJ2-1; D is perhaps TRBD1 (7 bases). CDR1 is SGHRS, CDR2 YFSETQ, per germline. With 3 bases removed from V and 5 bases from J, the gap between germline ends came to 15 bases. The CDR3 is made up of 15 amino acids. CDR3 sequence (DNA): TGCGCCAGCAGCTGGGGGGACAGACAAGACAATGAGCAGTTCTTC. Amino acids: CASSWGDRQDNEQFF. Combining the CDR3 with reference TRBV5-1 and TRBJ2-1 gives the whole variable domain KAGVTQTPRYLIKTRGQQVTLSCSPISGHRSVSWYQQTPGQGLQFLFEYFSETQRNKGNFPGRFSGRQFSNSRSEMNVSTLELGDSALYLCASSWGDRQDNEQFFGPGTRLTVL.

This clonotype has a count of ten or more. The chain has TRBV5-1 and TRBJ2-3; D call uncertain. The germline gives CDR1 SGHRS, CDR2 YFSETQ. The length of the CDR3 is 14 residues. V was cut by 0 bases and J by 3 bases, with 8 bases left in between. This CDR3 reads CASSLEPITDTQYF. The CDR3, as DNA: TGCGCCAGCAGCTTGGAACCGATAACAGATACGCAGTATTTT.

V is TRBV5-5 and J is TRBJ1-3; D perhaps matches TRBD1 (5 bases). The CDR3 has 14 amino acids. Trimming cost V 5 bases and J 0 bases, with 9 bases left between them. Per germline, CDR1 SGHKS and CDR2 YYEKEE (reference sequence). CDR3 sequence reads: CASRPDSSGNTIYF. The DNA of the CDR3 is TGTGCCAGCAGACCAGACAGCTCTGGAAACACCATATATTTT.

J is TRBJ2-3 and V is TRBV20-1, with TRBD2 as a possible D gene (6 bases). Germline V gene lookup returns CDR1 DFQATT and CDR2 SNEGSKA (reference sequence). V was pared by 3 bases and J by 0 bases, with 16 bases between. There are 16 residues in the CDR3. CDR3 DNA sequence: TGCAGTGCTAGCGGCCCCCTAGCGAGTAGCACAGATACGCAGTATTTT. This translates into CSASGPLASSTDTQYF.

This clonotype was detected many times. The CDR3 DNA sequence: TGTGCCAGCAGTGACGCCCGCGCGAACACTGAAGCTTTCTTT. Its protein is CASSDARANTEAFF. This sequence joins TRBV25-1 and TRBJ1-1; no definite D call. Germline assignment: CDR1 MGHDK and CDR2 SYGVNS. V dropped 3 bases and J dropped 1 base, with 9 bases sitting between them. This CDR3 spans 14 amino acids.

CDR3 sequence: CASGLGTDNEQFF. In DNA form, the CDR3 reads TGTGCTAGTGGTCTGGGGACAGACAATGAGCAGTTCTTC. This chain uses TRBV12-5 with TRBJ2-1; 7 bases agree with TRBD1. The CDR3 has 13 amino acids. The V gene end was trimmed by 5 bases and the J gene end by 5 bases; junction bases not matched to a gene: 3. CDR1 and CDR2 from the germline V gene are LGHNT and FRNRAP.

This clonotype appeared many times. This chain links TRBV30 with TRBJ2-1; D is tentatively TRBD1 or TRBD2 (5 bases each). The CDR3 covers 14 residues. Trimming removed 4 bases from V and 8 bases from J, with 18 bases in between. Germline V gene sequence: CDR1 GTSNPN, CDR2 SVGIG (reference sequence). Here the CDR3 reads CAWNRGTGSHEQFF. The CDR3 DNA is TGTGCCTGGAACCGAGGGACGGGATCTCATGAGCAGTTCTTC. Full variable domain (rest looked up from reference TRBV30 and TRBJ2-1): SQTIHQWPATLVQPVGSPLSLECTVEGTSNPNLYWYRQAAGRGLQLLFYSVGIGQISSEVPQNLSASRPQDRQFILSSKKLLLSDSGFYLCAWNRGTGSHEQFFGPGTRLTVL.

The rearrangement uses TRBV7-3 and TRBJ2-3, with 9 bases that match TRBD1. The CDR3 loop spans 18 amino acids. Germline CDR1 and CDR2: SGHTA and FQGTGA. V lost 5 bases and J lost 3; bases outside the gene matches: 15. The DNA for the CDR3 is TGTGCCAGCAGCCTCGGACAGGGGAGTGGGAGGGCAACAGATACGCAGTATTTT. This encodes CASSLGQGSGRATDTQYF.

This clonotype was seen only a few times. The J gene is TRBJ1-4, the V gene TRBV13; D is uncertain. V was pared by 3 bases and J by 5 bases, with 10 bases between. Germline V CDR1 and CDR2: PRHDT, FYEKMQ (reference sequence). The CDR3 is 14 residues long. The CDR3 protein is CASSFPGPNEKLFF. DNA of the CDR3: TGTGCCAGCAGCTTCCCAGGTCCGAATGAAAAACTGTTTTTT.

This clonotype has a count of ten or more. The J gene is TRBJ2-1, the V gene TRBV14, with 7 nucleotides matching TRBD2. This CDR3 is built from 18 residues. CDR1 and CDR2 from the germline V gene are SGHDN and FVKESK. V dropped 1 base and J dropped 8; count of bases not matched to a gene: 17. This CDR3 is CASSQGSWTRSFSDEQFF. The CDR3 DNA is TGTGCCAGCAGCCAAGGTTCCTGGACTAGGTCTTTTTCCGATGAGCAGTTCTTC.

V is TRBV30 and J is TRBJ2-7; TRBD2 matches 8 bases. V gave up 2 bases and J gave up 2 bases; unmatched junction bases: 2. CDR3 size: 13 residues. Germline CDR1 is GTSNPN and CDR2 is SVGIG (reference sequence). The CDR3 sequence is CAWSRGLAYEQYF. In DNA, the CDR3 is TGTGCCTGGAGTAGGGGACTAGCCTACGAGCAGTACTTC.

This clonotype was recorded many times. The rearrangement joins TRBV12-3 or TRBV12-4 to TRBJ1-3; D unresolved. Trimming shortened V by 6 bases and J by 2 bases, and 5 bases separated the two germline ends. This CDR3 region has 12 residues. The CDR3 DNA is TGTGCCAGCAGCTACACTGGAAACACCATATATTTT. This gives the protein CASSYTGNTIYF.

This clonotype was seen more than once but under ten times. The chain carries TRBV7-2 and TRBJ2-1; no reliable D call. CDR1 and CDR2 (germline): SGHTA, FQGNSA. V gave up 3 bases and J gave up 6 bases, with 9 bases separating them. This CDR3 spans 13 amino acids. The CDR3 loop reads CASSFKLGNEQFF. Here the CDR3 DNA reads TGTGCCAGCAGCTTCAAATTAGGCAATGAGCAGTTCTTC.

This clonotype showed up just a few times. This rearrangement joins TRBV7-2 to TRBJ2-7, with a weak D call TRBD1 (6 bases). Trimming removed 3 bases from V and 1 base from J, with 13 bases in between. The germline CDR1 and CDR2 sequences are SGHTA and FQGNSA. This CDR3 is built from 15 residues. CDR3 in DNA: TGTGCCAGCAGCTTGCCCGGACAGCAATCCTACGAGCAGTACTTC. Its translation: CASSLPGQQSYEQYF.

The genes are TRBV5-1 and TRBJ2-5, with TRBD2 matching 13 bases. Germline loops: CDR1 SGHRS, CDR2 YFSETQ. V was pared by 0 bases and J by 4 bases, with 9 bases of the junction left unmatched. The CDR3 totals 18 residues. CDR3 nucleotides: TGCGCCAGCAGCTTGGGATTCGGACTAGCGGGAGTAACAGAGACCCAGTACTTC. Its translation: CASSLGFGLAGVTETQYF.

This clonotype was seen more than once but under ten times. The V gene is TRBV12-3 or TRBV12-4, the J gene TRBJ2-1, with 9 bases aligning to TRBD2. This CDR3 region has 13 residues. J lost 9 bases, V lost 7 bases, and 7 bases had no gene match. CDR3 amino acids: CASILAGVGEQFF. The CDR3 coding sequence is TGTGCCAGCATATTAGCGGGAGTAGGTGAGCAGTTCTTC.

There are many counts of this clonotype. The CDR3 sequence is CASSLGPNTEAFF. As DNA, the CDR3 is TGTGCCAGCTCTTTGGGTCCCAACACTGAAGCTTTCTTT. The rearrangement links TRBV12-3 or TRBV12-4 to TRBJ1-1, with D uncertain. This CDR3 is 13 amino acids long. Trimming took off 8 bases at V and 2 bases at J, with 12 bases between the two ends.

This clonotype was counted many times. The chain links TRBV9 to TRBJ2-1; TRBD2 agrees at 8 bases. The CDR3 consists of 16 residues. The V and J ends lost 1 base and 0 bases, in that order; junction bases with no gene match: 3. Germline V gene data show CDR1 as SGDLS and CDR2 as YYNGEE. The CDR3 DNA reads TGTGCCAGCAGCGTAAGGCGGGAGGACTCCTACAATGAGCAGTTCTTC. Its translation: CASSVRREDSYNEQFF.